Below, 24 T cell receptor beta chains from the same sample are listed, as sequenced in a study of identical twins. TCRdb reprocessed the 5' RACE reads via MiXCR and lists one record per CDR3 protein. Here the sample spans hundreds of thousands of distinct CDR3 sequences, 10% to 15% being singletons. These data are also associated with another study on yellow fever vaccine responses in identical twins.

Sequencing was done on a sample of CD8+ T cells sorted from blood. These receptor sequences come from a woman aged 18-29 years in good health.

This clonotype was counted a few times. The chain carries TRBV7-6 and TRBJ2-3; TRBD2 matches at 8 bases. Trimming removed 2 bases from V and 4 bases from J; junction bases left unmatched: 8. CDR3 length: 16 residues. Germline V gene lookup returns CDR1 SGHVS and CDR2 FNYEAQ. The CDR3 DNA reads as TGTGCCAGCAGCTTAATAGCGGGGAGAGGGCCAGATACGCAGTATTTT. Translation: CASSLIAGRGPDTQYF.

The genes are TRBV19 and TRBJ2-3, with D perhaps matching TRBD2 (6 bases). From germline, CDR1 is LNHDA and CDR2 SQIVND (reference sequence). The V end lost 3 bases, the J end lost 4 bases, and 8 bases lay between the germline ends. CDR3 size: 13 residues. CDR3 nucleotide sequence: TGTGCCAGTAGTATGGAGGGCCCAGATACGCAGTATTTT. Amino acids: CASSMEGPDTQYF.

Regarding this clonotype: A junction end diverges from the germline sequence, so it may reflect a read error. The chain is built from TRBV13 and TRBJ2-5, with TRBD1 identical over 8 bases. This CDR3 has 14 residues. CDR1 is PRHDT, CDR2 FYEKMQ, per germline (reference sequence). The CDR3 is CASSARQGQETQHF. The CDR3 coding sequence is TGTGCCAGCAGCGCGAGACAGGGGCAAGAGACCCAGCACTTC.

This clonotype has a count of ten or more. V gene TRBV7-9 combines with J gene TRBJ2-7; no reliable D call. Germline lookup yields CDR1 SEHNR and CDR2 FQNEAQ (reference sequence). The CDR3 spans 12 residues. Trimming removed 1 base from V and 2 bases from J, with 3 bases in between. The CDR3 DNA follows: TGTGCCAGCAGCTTAGTAACCTACGAGCAGTACTTC. Its translation is CASSLVTYEQYF.

This clonotype appeared a few times. This sequence joins TRBV2 and TRBJ2-7; 9 bases agree with TRBD2. Germline V gene lookup returns CDR1 SNHLY and CDR2 FYNNEI. The CDR3 is 15 amino acids. V shed 1 base and J 4 bases; nucleotides not matched to a gene: 5. The CDR3 loop is CASSEEASGIYEQYF. Here the CDR3 DNA reads TGTGCCAGCAGTGAAGAGGCTAGCGGGATTTACGAGCAGTACTTC.

Only a few counts were recorded for this clonotype. The chain recombines TRBV28 with TRBJ2-1; D remains unclear. V dropped 6 bases and J dropped 7 bases, with 10 bases sitting between them. In germline, CDR1 is MDHEN, CDR2 SYDVKM. This CDR3 contains 12 residues. The CDR3 coding sequence is TGTGCCAGCAGCCAAGCCTGGAATGAGCAGTTCTTC. Translated: CASSQAWNEQFF. Supplemented by reference TRBV28 and TRBJ2-1, the full variable domain reads DVKVTQSSRYLVKRTGEKVFLECVQDMDHENMFWYRQDPGLGLRLIYFSYDVKMKEKGDIPEGYSVSREKKERFSLILESASTNQTSMYLCASSQAWNEQFFGPGTRLTVL.

The chain is built from TRBV12-3 or TRBV12-4 and TRBJ1-2; TRBD1 matches 7 bases. CDR3 length: 14 amino acids. V shed 6 bases and J 6 bases; nucleotides not matched to a gene: 10. The CDR3 DNA reads TGTGCCAGCAGGCCCATCAGCCAGGGGGATGGCTACACCTTC. Translated, it gives CASRPISQGDGYTF.

This clonotype appeared many times. V is TRBV29-1 and J is TRBJ1-2; no definite D call. Trimming removed 0 bases from V and 8 bases from J, with 7 bases in between. Germline CDR1 SQVTM, CDR2 ANQGSEA. This CDR3 contains 11 residues. The CDR3 sequence is CSVEDLSGYTF. Written as DNA, the CDR3 is TGCAGCGTTGAAGATCTCTCCGGCTACACCTTC.

As regards this clonotype: The junction does not match germline at one end; this may be a read error. The chain employs TRBV3-1 and TRBJ2-2; no definite D call. The CDR3 length is 15 residues. Germline CDR1 is LGHDT and CDR2 is YNNKEL (reference sequence). Here the CDR3 reads CASSQGVTNTWELFF. The CDR3 bases are TGTGCCAGCAGCCAAGGGGTTACGAACACCTGGGAGCTGTTTTTT.

This clonotype was counted ten times or more. The rearrangement uses TRBV5-5 and TRBJ2-7; 7 bases align to TRBD1. The CDR3 length is 13 residues. From germline, CDR1 is SGHKS and CDR2 YYEKEE (reference sequence). With V trimmed by 4 bases and J by 4 bases, 5 bases remained unmatched. This CDR3 reads CASSLRQGYEQYV. As DNA, the CDR3 is TGTGCCAGCAGCCTCAGACAGGGATACGAGCAGTACGTC.

This chain uses TRBV7-9 with TRBJ2-7; D perhaps matches TRBD2 (6 bases). V was shortened by 5 bases and J by 5 bases, with 19 bases between the two germline ends. Germline V lookup: CDR1 SEHNR, CDR2 FQNEAQ (reference sequence). CDR3 length equals 15 residues. CDR3 bases: TGTGCCAGCAGCCTGGGGCAGGGACTTCTTCACGAGCAGTACTTC. The encoded protein is CASSLGQGLLHEQYF.

V usage is TRBV4-1 and J usage is TRBJ2-5; TRBD2 matches 8 bases. Germline V lookup: CDR1 MGHRA, CDR2 YSYEKL. V lost 0 bases to trimming and J lost 3 bases; unmatched junction nucleotides: 12. The CDR3 sequence is 18 residues long. CDR3 loop: CASSQDPSLSGVEETQYF. In DNA form, the CDR3 reads TGCGCCAGCAGCCAAGATCCGAGCCTTAGCGGGGTTGAAGAGACCCAGTACTTC.

This clonotype came up a few times. The V and J genes are TRBV7-6 and TRBJ2-7, with D perhaps TRBD1 or TRBD2 (5 bases each). V was clipped by 5 bases and J by 3 bases, with 17 bases between them. The germline V gene has CDR1 SGHVS and CDR2 FNYEAQ. The CDR3 extends over 15 amino acids. Written as DNA, the CDR3 is TGTGCCAGCAGCCTAGAAGGGACGACTCACTACGAGCAGTACTTC. The encoded protein is CASSLEGTTHYEQYF.

The chain joins TRBV3-1 to TRBJ2-1; D possibly corresponds to TRBD2 (6 bases). CDR1 is LGHDT and CDR2 is YNNKEL in the germline V gene (reference sequence). The CDR3 runs to 15 residues. V gave up 0 bases and J gave up 8 bases, with 14 bases separating them. This chain's CDR3 is CASSQEGLRHDEQFF. The CDR3 nucleotides read TGTGCCAGCAGCCAAGAGGGACTCCGACACGATGAGCAGTTCTTC.

The rearrangement uses TRBV5-1 and TRBJ2-3; D is undetermined. The CDR3 runs to 13 residues. CDR1 SGHRS and CDR2 YFSETQ come from the germline V gene. Trimming took 2 bases from V and 5 from J, leaving 9 bases between them. CDR3 loop: CASSFGLRDTQYF. CDR3 sequence (DNA): TGCGCCAGCAGCTTTGGCTTGCGAGATACGCAGTATTTT.

The V gene is TRBV14, the J gene TRBJ1-3, with 7 bases lining up with TRBD1. Germline values: CDR1 SGHDN, CDR2 FVKESK. The ends lost 4 bases at V and 4 bases at J; junction bases unmatched: 7. The CDR3 is 15 amino acids. Here the CDR3 DNA reads TGTGCCAGCAGCCCCGCAGGGGGGTCAGGAAACACCATATATTTT. Protein sequence: CASSPAGGSGNTIYF.

The chain employs TRBV21-1 and TRBJ1-2; the D call of TRBD1 is as the table states it, not checked on the DNA. TRBV21-1 is noted as a pseudogene. The CDR3 sequence is 14 residues long. CDR3 residues: CASSKARVPPGYTF. The CDR3 nucleotides read TGTGCCAGCAGCAAAGCCCGGGTCCCGCCTGGCTACACCTTC.

The rearrangement uses TRBV4-1 and TRBJ1-4; 7 nucleotides align to TRBD1. CDR3 length: 15 residues. V gave up 0 bases and J gave up 7 bases; unmatched junction bases: 5. Germline V CDR1 and CDR2: MGHRA, YSYEKL. The DNA of the CDR3 is TGCGCCAGCAGCCAAGATTCAGGGGGGGGTGAAAAACTGTTTTTT. It is translated as CASSQDSGGGEKLFF.

This clonotype appeared many times. The chain uses TRBV20-1 and TRBJ2-7, with D perhaps TRBD1 (6 bases). The ends were cut back, 2 bases at V and 3 bases at J, with 11 bases in the middle. The CDR3 contains 13 residues. The V gene's germline CDR1 is DFQATT and CDR2 SNEGSKA (reference sequence). In DNA form, the CDR3 reads TGCAGTGCTAGAAGTGGACAGCGCTACGAGCAGTACGTC. Translated: CSARSGQRYEQYV.

The V call is TRBV20-1, the J call TRBJ2-1; D is ambiguous. V was trimmed by 3 bases and J by 0 bases, leaving 12 bases between them. This CDR3 spans 15 amino acids. Per germline, CDR1 DFQATT and CDR2 SNEGSKA (reference sequence). The CDR3 nucleotides read TGCAGTGCTAGTAGTGCGGAGAGCTCCTACAATGAGCAGTTCTTC. Protein sequence: CSASSAESSYNEQFF.

This chain links TRBV27 with TRBJ2-2; 8 bases map to TRBD1. The CDR3 runs to 17 residues. Germline values: CDR1 MNHEY, CDR2 SMNVEV (reference sequence). Trimming cost V 2 bases and J 3 bases; bases outside gene matches: 8. The CDR3 nucleotides are TGTGCCAGCAGTTTACCCCGGACAGGGAACTACACCGGGGAGCTGTTTTTT. Its translation is CASSLPRTGNYTGELFF.

This clonotype was observed a handful of times. The V call is TRBV20-1, the J call TRBJ2-1; TRBD2 aligns across 9 bases. CDR1 and CDR2 (germline): DFQATT, SNEGSKA (reference sequence). The CDR3 loop spans 19 amino acids. V lost 1 base to trimming and J lost 0 bases; unmatched junction nucleotides: 13. The CDR3 is CSARVFETSGSSSYNEQFF. CDR3 coding DNA: TGCAGTGCTAGAGTGTTTGAGACTAGCGGTTCGAGCTCCTACAATGAGCAGTTCTTC.

The chain employs TRBV7-9 and TRBJ2-5; TRBD1 matches 10 bases. This CDR3 is built from 16 residues. Germline V gene lookup returns CDR1 SEHNR and CDR2 FQNEAQ (reference sequence). V gave up 1 base and J gave up 5 bases; unmatched junction bases: 7. The CDR3 region has the DNA TGTGCCAGCAGCTTAGTTGGGGACAGGGGATTTGAGACCCAGTACTTC. This codes for CASSLVGDRGFETQYF.

In its sample, this clonotype was seen a few times. This chain uses TRBV13 with TRBJ2-1; 7 nucleotides agree with TRBD1. Germline assignment: CDR1 PRHDT and CDR2 FYEKMQ (reference sequence). The CDR3 contains 12 residues. The V gene end was trimmed by 7 bases and the J gene end by 6 bases; junction bases not matched to a gene: 3. The CDR3 DNA reads TGTGCCAGCAACTACAGGGGCAATGAGCAGTTCTTC. It is translated as CASNYRGNEQFF. Together with reference TRBV13 and TRBJ2-1, the CDR3 gives the full variable domain: AAGVIQSPRHLIKEKRETATLKCYPIPRHDTVYWYQQGPGQDPQFLISFYEKMQSDKGSIPDRFSAQQFSDYHSELNMSSLELGDSALYFCASNYRGNEQFFGPGTRLTVL.